This section outlines one T cell receptor (beta chain) sequence together with its context. What it recognizes is unknown. These data come from a study of T cell repertoires in cytomegalovirus infection. V gave up 0 bases and J gave up 8 bases, with 13 bases separating them. Germline CDR1 reads DFQATT; CDR2 reads SNEGSKA (reference sequence). The CDR3 is 14 amino acids. TCRdb itself ran the reads through MiXCR, one entry per CDR3 protein. The sample yields 800,000 to 950,000 distinct CDR3 sequences, about 30% seen once. Specimen: cultured CD8+ T cells from PBMCs, collected from culture after CMV antigen stimulation. The chain is built from TRBV20-1 and TRBJ1-4; D not certain. This TCR was recovered from a human donor in good health (CMV status not recorded). Some clones in this sample may be carry-over from other donors' samples. The CDR3 region has the DNA TGCAGTGCTAGAGACCGGCGTTTTTCGGAAAAACTGTTTTTT. Translation gives CSARDRRFSEKLFF.